The 30 T cell receptor beta chains below all came from one sample that was sequenced in a study of PD-L1 blockade in urothelial cancer. Clones were read by immunoSEQ multiplex PCR, and TCRdb kept only the in-frame ones, dropping some. Of 35,000 to 45,000 clones in the sample, over 75% are singletons; the top ten hold roughly 3.6%. The source material was PBMCs, sampled around atezolizumab (anti-PD-L1) treatment. The receptors shown here come from an older man with urothelial cancer.

The V call is TRBV15, the J call TRBJ2-1, with TRBD2 as a possible D gene (5 bases). V lost 0 bases and J 7 bases, leaving 10 bases between the germline ends. The CDR3 loop spans 14 amino acids. CDR1 is LNHNV and CDR2 is YYDKDF in the germline V gene (reference sequence). CDR3: CATSREITGNEQFF. As DNA, the CDR3 is TGTGCCACCAGCAGAGAGATAACGGGGAATGAGCAGTTCTTC.

This chain joins TRBV6-6 and TRBJ2-7; 9 nucleotides agree with TRBD1. This CDR3 region has 15 residues. CDR1 is MNHNY, CDR2 SVGAGI, per germline (reference sequence). J was trimmed by 5 bases and V by 2 bases; bases with no gene match: 7. For the CDR3, the DNA is TGTGCCAGCAGTTACGGGGGACAGGGAGGCGACGAGCAGTACTTC. Translation gives CASSYGGQGGDEQYF.

The chain is built from TRBV15 and TRBJ2-2, with 7 bases that match TRBD1. From germline, CDR1 is LNHNV and CDR2 YYDKDF (reference sequence). The CDR3 is 15 amino acids. Germline trimming cut 4 bases from V and 4 bases from J; bases unmatched to any gene: 6. The CDR3 region has the DNA TGTGCCACCAGCATAGACAGGGCAGCCACCGGGGAGCTGTTTTTT. Its protein product is CATSIDRAATGELFF.

This clone was counted only a few times. The chain has TRBV5-4 and TRBJ1-4; D remains unclear. The CDR3 contains 13 residues. The germline CDR1 and CDR2 sequences are SGHNT and YYREEE (reference sequence). V was cut by 5 bases and J by 8 bases, with 13 bases left in between. This CDR3 is CASSRGWTEKLFF. The CDR3 nucleotides read TGTGCCAGCAGTCGGGGTTGGACGGAAAAACTGTTTTTT.

V is TRBV7-9 and J is TRBJ2-2; TRBD1 aligns across 8 bases. The CDR3 is 17 residues long. Germline values: CDR1 SEHNR, CDR2 FQNEAQ (reference sequence). Trimming took 0 bases from V and 5 from J; bases not matched to a gene: 8. The CDR3 reads CASSLARQGTSTGELFF. The CDR3 nucleotides read TGTGCCAGCAGCTTAGCTCGACAGGGGACTTCGACCGGGGAGCTGTTTTTT.

This rearrangement joins TRBV11-2 to TRBJ1-1; perhaps TRBD1 as D (5 bases). Germline values: CDR1 SGHAT, CDR2 FQNNGV. The V end lost 3 bases, the J end lost 4 bases, and 12 bases lay between the germline ends. CDR3 size: 14 residues. The CDR3 coding sequence is TGTGCCAGCAGCTTTCAGGGCAGCAGCACTGAAGCTTTCTTT. Protein product: CASSFQGSSTEAFF.

This clone was observed once. This chain uses TRBV27 with TRBJ2-2; 8 positions agree with TRBD2. After removal of 4 bases from V and 5 bases from J, the junction contained 12 bases not matched to a gene. Germline V lookup: CDR1 MNHEY, CDR2 SMNVEV (reference sequence). The CDR3 runs 17 residues. The CDR3 sequence: CASSSRRRAGETGELFF. CDR3 nucleotides: TGTGCCAGCAGTTCTAGAAGGCGAGCGGGAGAAACCGGGGAGCTGTTTTTT.

The chain combines TRBV28 with TRBJ2-7, with unresolved D. Germline V CDR1 and CDR2: MDHEN, SYDVKM. There are 15 residues in the CDR3. Trimming removed 4 bases from V and 0 bases from J, with 13 bases in between. The CDR3 region is CASSSPGDFSYEQYF. Here the CDR3 DNA reads TGTGCCAGCAGTTCCCCCGGAGACTTCTCCTACGAGCAGTACTTC.

The DNA of the CDR3 is TGTGCCAGCAGTTCGGGACAGGTTTACAATGAGCAGTTCTTC. Protein: CASSSGQVYNEQFF. V gene TRBV7-9 combines with J gene TRBJ2-1; the match to TRBD1 covers 8 bases. With 6 bases clipped from V and 4 bases from J, the junction kept 5 bases outside the gene matches. Germline CDR1 reads SEHNR; CDR2 reads FQNEAQ (reference sequence). The CDR3 loop spans 14 amino acids.

The rearrangement links TRBV19 to TRBJ1-5; D remains unclear. Per germline, CDR1 LNHDA and CDR2 SQIVND (reference sequence). Between the trimmed V and J ends, which lost 6 bases and 1 base, there was a span of 7 bases. The CDR3 has 13 amino acids. CDR3 nucleotide sequence: TGTGCCAGTAGGGAGAGAAGCAATCAGCCCCAGCATTTT. Amino acid sequence: CASRERSNQPQHF.

The V gene is TRBV13, the J gene TRBJ2-7; 8 nucleotides match TRBD2. CDR1 PRHDT and CDR2 FYEKMQ come from the germline V gene (reference sequence). The ends lost 8 bases at V and 4 bases at J; junction bases unmatched: 19. CDR3 size: 17 residues. The CDR3 nucleotides are TGTGCCAGCTCTAAGCTACGGGGGGGCGGATTAAGTTACGAGCAGTACTTC. This sequence encodes CASSKLRGGGLSYEQYF.

V and J are TRBV4-2 and TRBJ1-5, with unresolved D. CDR3 length equals 17 residues. The ends were cut back, 0 bases at V and 5 bases at J, with 17 bases in the middle. Per germline, CDR1 LGHNA and CDR2 YNFKEQ. Here the CDR3 reads CASSQDLGVRSHQPQHF. The CDR3, as DNA: TGTGCCAGCAGCCAAGATCTTGGAGTTCGGAGCCATCAGCCCCAGCATTTT.

The chain employs TRBV6-5 and TRBJ1-1, with 7 bases that match TRBD1. V lost 6 bases, J lost 6 bases, and 13 bases stayed unmatched. The CDR3 is made up of 15 amino acids. CDR1 is MNHEY, CDR2 SVGAGI, per germline. The CDR3 coding sequence is TGTGCCAGCAGATCCCCGACAGGGTTTATACCTGAAGCTTTCTTT. It is translated as CASRSPTGFIPEAFF.

Worth noting for this clone: Other DNA sequences of this sample code for an identical CDR3. The rearrangement joins TRBV6-5 to TRBJ1-1, with unresolved D. CDR1 is MNHEY and CDR2 is SVGAGI in the germline V gene. V was trimmed by 6 bases and J by 0 bases, leaving 11 bases between them. CDR3 length: 14 residues. CDR3 bases: TGTGCCAGCAGGACGGGTCTCATGAACACTGAAGCTTTCTTT. Translating it yields CASRTGLMNTEAFF.

The rearrangement uses TRBV7-2 and TRBJ2-5, with 13 bases fitting TRBD2. V was pared by 1 base and J by 6 bases, with 11 bases of the junction left unmatched. Germline CDR1 SGHTA, CDR2 FQGNSA. This CDR3 comprises 18 residues. The CDR3 coding sequence is TGTGCCAGCAGCTTAGGGACTAGCGGGAGCGGATCAGGGAAGACCCAGTACTTC. It is translated as CASSLGTSGSGSGKTQYF.

This rearrangement joins TRBV9 to TRBJ1-5, with a weak D call TRBD1 (6 bases). Trimming left V 3 bases short and J 7 bases short, with 17 bases between. The CDR3 loop spans 15 amino acids. Germline assignment: CDR1 SGDLS and CDR2 YYNGEE. CDR3 sequence: CASSATGSLGQPQHF. CDR3 bases: TGTGCCAGCAGCGCTACAGGGAGTCTAGGGCAGCCCCAGCATTTT.

The chain is built from TRBV2 and TRBJ2-2; D perhaps matches TRBD2 (6 bases). The CDR3 is made up of 15 amino acids. V was pared by 11 bases and J by 2 bases, with 18 bases between. Germline V CDR1 and CDR2: SNHLY, FYNNEI. The CDR3 spells CAGRRDSANTGELFF. The CDR3, as DNA: TGTGCCGGTCGGAGGGATTCAGCTAACACCGGGGAGCTGTTTTTT. Full variable domain (rest looked up from reference TRBV2 and TRBJ2-2): EPEVTQTPSHQVTQMGQEVILRCVPISNHLYFYWYRQILGQKVEFLVSFYNNEISEKSEIFDDQFSVERPDGSNFTLKIRSTKLEDSAMYFCAGRRDSANTGELFFGEGSRLTVL.

This clone turned up a few times. J is TRBJ1-1 and V is TRBV30, with 8 bases matching TRBD1. The germline V gene has CDR1 GTSNPN and CDR2 SVGIG (reference sequence). The V gene end was trimmed by 5 bases and the J gene end by 3 bases; junction bases not matched to a gene: 11. The CDR3 runs to 15 residues. As DNA, the CDR3 is TGTGCCTGGCGTTCACAGGGGGTTTTGGACACTGAAGCTTTCTTT. It is translated as CAWRSQGVLDTEAFF.

The chain recombines TRBV7-9 with TRBJ1-2; D gene unclear. The germline gives CDR1 SEHNR, CDR2 FQNEAQ (reference sequence). The CDR3 has 14 residues. V was cut by 1 base and J by 2 bases, with 8 bases left in between. The CDR3 DNA follows: TGTGCCAGCAGCTTAGGGACTCTCAACTATGGCTACACCTTC. Its protein is CASSLGTLNYGYTF.

Within the sample, this clone is medium-sized (0.01 to 0.1%). CDR3 residues: CASSQGGYRQETQYF. CDR3 in DNA: TGTGCCAGCAGTCAAGGGGGCTACCGGCAAGAGACCCAGTACTTC. This chain connects TRBV7-2 to TRBJ2-5; 7 positions match TRBD1. Unmatched junction bases numbered 9, after V lost 6 bases and J lost 2 bases. This CDR3 has 15 amino acids. Germline V lookup: CDR1 SGHTA, CDR2 FQGNSA.

The rearrangement uses TRBV4-1 and TRBJ2-7; a possible D gene is TRBD1 (5 bases). Per the germline V gene, CDR1 is MGHRA and CDR2 is YSYEKL. The length of the CDR3 is 15 residues. V gave up 0 bases and J gave up 1 base, with 10 bases separating them. CDR3 residues: CASSQEGAGSYEQYF. CDR3 in DNA: TGCGCCAGCAGCCAAGAAGGGGCTGGATCCTACGAGCAGTACTTC.

V gene TRBV5-4 combines with J gene TRBJ1-1; possible D gene TRBD1, 6 bases. The V gene's germline CDR1 is SGHNT and CDR2 YYREEE (reference sequence). The V gene lost 4 bases and the J gene lost 4 bases, with 11 bases spanning the gap. The CDR3 has 13 residues. The CDR3 DNA reads TGTGCCAGCAGCGCACAGGGTTTCACTGAAGCTTTCTTT. This encodes CASSAQGFTEAFF.

This clone was seen a handful of times. The rearrangement joins TRBV4-1 to TRBJ2-4, with 8 positions matching TRBD1. The CDR3 length is 16 residues. CDR1 and CDR2 (germline): MGHRA, YSYEKL. Trimming cost V 1 base and J 5 bases; bases outside gene matches: 7. Written as DNA, the CDR3 is TGCGCCAGCAGCCAAGCTGCTGGACAGGGCCAAAACATTCAGTACTTC. Its translation is CASSQAAGQGQNIQYF.

The chain joins TRBV5-1 to TRBJ2-1; perhaps TRBD2 as D (5 bases). V was shortened by 0 bases and J by 0 bases, with 13 bases between the two germline ends. The CDR3 extends over 17 amino acids. From germline, CDR1 is SGHRS and CDR2 YFSETQ. CDR3 in DNA: TGCGCCAGCAGCTTGGATCTGGGAGCGAGCTCCTACAATGAGCAGTTCTTC. Amino acids: CASSLDLGASSYNEQFF.

The V call is TRBV5-4, the J call TRBJ1-1, with 10 bases lining up with TRBD1. The V and J ends lost 5 bases and 10 bases, in that order; junction bases with no gene match: 11. The CDR3 contains 14 residues. Germline V gives CDR1 SGHNT, CDR2 YYREEE (reference sequence). CDR3 sequence reads: CASSFRQGAGGAFF. The CDR3 DNA sequence: TGTGCCAGCAGTTTTCGACAGGGGGCCGGTGGAGCTTTCTTT.

This chain uses TRBV28 with TRBJ2-1, with D perhaps TRBD2 (5 bases). Germline V lookup: CDR1 MDHEN, CDR2 SYDVKM. The CDR3 runs to 15 residues. Trimming pared 6 bases from V and 3 bases from J, leaving 15 bases between. CDR3 loop: CASSPGERRYNEQFF. CDR3 DNA sequence: TGTGCCAGCAGCCCCGGGGAGCGTCGCTACAATGAGCAGTTCTTC.

V and J are TRBV6-5 and TRBJ2-3, with a tentative D call TRBD2 (5 bases). CDR1 and CDR2 from the germline V gene are MNHEY and SVGAGI. V shed 4 bases and J shed 6 bases, with 11 bases lying between them. The CDR3 totals 13 residues. The CDR3 nucleotides are TGTGCCAGCAGTTTGGGAGAGAGGGATACGCAGTATTTT. This encodes CASSLGERDTQYF.

V and J are TRBV27 and TRBJ1-1; D gene uncertain. V was shortened by 4 bases and J by 2 bases, with 8 bases between the two germline ends. The CDR3 length is 13 residues. The germline CDR1 and CDR2 sequences are MNHEY and SMNVEV (reference sequence). The CDR3 loop reads CASSSLFNTEAFF. The CDR3 DNA follows: TGTGCCAGCAGTTCCCTATTTAACACTGAAGCTTTCTTT.

The chain links TRBV19 to TRBJ1-5; 11 bases map to TRBD1. This CDR3 is 15 amino acids long. V trimming: 6 bases; J trimming: 7 bases; junction bases outside the gene matches: 8. CDR1 is LNHDA, CDR2 SQIVND, per germline (reference sequence). The DNA for the CDR3 is TGTGCCAGTAGCTATGGGGGACAGGGGGACCAGCCCCAGCATTTT. Protein sequence: CASSYGGQGDQPQHF.

The chain is built from TRBV4-2 and TRBJ1-2, with D possibly matching TRBD1 (6 bases). Germline V gene lookup returns CDR1 LGHNA and CDR2 YNFKEQ. Trimming removed 0 bases at V and 2 bases at J, with 16 bases between. The CDR3 extends over 17 amino acids. CDR3 in amino acids: CASSQDWAGESNYGYTF. CDR3 nucleotide sequence: TGTGCCAGCAGCCAAGATTGGGCAGGGGAGTCAAACTATGGCTACACCTTC.